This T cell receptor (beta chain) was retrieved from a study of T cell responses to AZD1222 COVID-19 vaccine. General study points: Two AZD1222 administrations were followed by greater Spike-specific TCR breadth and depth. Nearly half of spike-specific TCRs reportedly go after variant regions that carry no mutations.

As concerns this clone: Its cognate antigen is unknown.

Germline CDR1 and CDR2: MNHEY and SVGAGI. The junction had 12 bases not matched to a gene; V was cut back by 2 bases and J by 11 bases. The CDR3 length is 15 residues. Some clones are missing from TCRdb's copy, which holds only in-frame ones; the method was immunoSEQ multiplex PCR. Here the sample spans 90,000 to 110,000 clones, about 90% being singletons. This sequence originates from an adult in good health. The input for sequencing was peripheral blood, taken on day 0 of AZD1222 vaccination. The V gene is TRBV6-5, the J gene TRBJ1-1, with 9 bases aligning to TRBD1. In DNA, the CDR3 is TGTGCCAGCAGTTACCGGGGACAGGGAGTGATGGGGGCTTTCTTT. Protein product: CASSYRGQGVMGAFF.